One TCR beta chain is described in this entry. Its matching antigen is unknown. Repertoires were generated with immunoSEQ multiplex PCR, while TCRdb's copy carries only in-frame clones and drops some. Among 50,000 to 65,000 clones listed, 80% were seen once. These data originate in a study of T cells in localized non-small cell lung cancer. Notes on the study in general: Sequencing covered just one tumor region, so heterogeneity cannot be ruled out.

With 1 base removed from V and 1 base from J, the gap between germline ends came to 13 bases. The CDR3 length is 16 residues. The V gene's germline CDR1 is SGHAT and CDR2 FQNNGV. The chain combines TRBV11-2 with TRBJ1-1, with D maybe TRBD1 (5 bases). The source is a woman aged 40 to 75 with stage II lung adenocarcinoma. The material was PBMCs, obtained before any cancer treatment. In DNA, the CDR3 is TGTGCCAGCAGCTTAGGAAGGGGAAGAGGGAACACTGAAGCTTTCTTT. Protein sequence: CASSLGRGRGNTEAFF.